The rows below give T cell receptor beta chains drawn from one sample of a study of control samples from healthy donors and cancer patients. Some clones are missing from TCRdb's copy, which holds only in-frame ones; the method was immunoSEQ multiplex PCR. The sample has 80,000 or so clones, 90% to 95% seen once. The sample comprised blood. The receptors derive from a man aged 50-59 years in good health. Each CDR3 is given with its conserved first and last residue. Fields, in order: clone size, V gene, J gene, D gene, CDR3 protein, CDR3 DNA. The D gene is left open where the match is weak. Only part of the rows carry a size: once, few, many, or a class if the clone is expanded.

NA	TRBV5-1	TRBJ1-1	NA	CASSSLAGDLMNTEAFF	TGCGCCAGCAGCTCCCTCGCAGGTGACCTTATGAACACTGAAGCTTTCTTT
NA	TRBV11-2	TRBJ1-2	NA	CASSLSSVGEHYGYTF	TGTGCCAGCAGCCTGTCGAGTGTAGGGGAGCACTATGGCTACACCTTC
NA	TRBV27	TRBJ1-5	NA	CASSFDPYSNQPQHF	TGTGCCAGCAGTTTTGACCCCTATAGCAATCAGCCCCAGCATTTT
NA	TRBV5-6	TRBJ1-2	NA	CASSPRGLFGRANYGYTF	TGTGCCAGCAGCCCGAGGGGGTTGTTCGGAAGAGCTAACTATGGCTACACCTTC
NA	TRBV4-3	TRBJ1-4	NA	CASSQGQSDEKLFF	TGCGCCAGCAGCCAAGGACAGAGCGACGAAAAACTGTTTTTT
NA	TRBV6-5	TRBJ2-2	TRBD2	CASSYRGGTGELFF	TGTGCCAGCAGTTACCGCGGGGGCACCGGGGAGCTGTTTTTT
NA	TRBV27	TRBJ1-2	NA	CASSPGTAGFGYTF	TGTGCCAGCAGTCCCGGGACCGCTGGTTTTGGCTACACCTTC
few	TRBV14	TRBJ1-2	NA	CASSQDQAGQYGYTF	TGTGCCAGCAGCCAAGATCAGGCGGGACAATATGGCTACACCTTC
once	TRBV11-2	TRBJ2-1	NA	CASSLGRVNEQFF	TGTGCCAGCAGCTTGGGCAGAGTAAATGAGCAGTTCTTC
NA	TRBV25-1	TRBJ1-3	NA	CASSTLGLSSGNTIYF	TGTGCCAGCAGTACTTTGGGGCTCTCGTCTGGGAACACCATATATTTT
once	TRBV7-6	TRBJ2-1	NA	CASSLAESVGQFF	TGTGCCAGCAGCTTAGCGGAGAGTGTCGGGCAGTTCTTC
NA	TRBV7-6	TRBJ2-2	NA	CASSLATRSGANTGELFF	TGTGCCAGCAGCTTAGCAACGAGGTCAGGAGCGAACACCGGGGAGCTGTTTTTT
NA	TRBV24-1	TRBJ2-7	NA	CATSVTGIEQYF	TGTGCCACCAGTGTTACAGGAATCGAGCAGTACTTC
NA	TRBV7-8	TRBJ1-6	TRBD1	CASSLRQGAGSPLHF	TGTGCCAGCAGCCTAAGACAGGGGGCCGGTTCACCCCTCCACTTT
NA	TRBV9	TRBJ2-1	NA	CASSVAGGVGTVNEQFF	TGTGCCAGCAGCGTAGCTGGGGGGGTCGGGACAGTCAATGAGCAGTTCTTC
NA	TRBV19	TRBJ2-5	NA	CARSIPGAGLMETQYF	TGTGCCAGGAGTATCCCAGGGGCAGGACTGATGGAGACCCAGTACTTC
NA	TRBV3-1/TRBV3-2	TRBJ2-1	NA	CASSQAGTKGEQFF	TGTGCCAGCAGCCAAGCGGGAACCAAGGGAGAGCAGTTCTTC
NA	TRBV6-6	TRBJ1-2	TRBD1	CASSPGQASTNYGYTF	TGTGCCAGCAGTCCAGGACAGGCGAGTACTAACTATGGCTACACCTTC
NA	TRBV6-5	TRBJ2-2	NA	CASSSNGGRGELFF	TGTGCCAGCAGTTCAAACGGTGGACGGGGGGAGCTGTTTTTT
NA	TRBV7-2	TRBJ1-6	NA	CASSFRFGTYNSPLHF	TGTGCCAGCAGCTTCCGCTTCGGTACCTATAATTCACCCCTCCACTTT
NA	TRBV5-5	TRBJ1-1	NA	CASSLGSVGSSRAFF	TGTGCCAGCAGCTTGGGGTCCGTGGGGTCGTCGAGAGCTTTCTTT
NA	TRBV19	TRBJ2-2	NA	CASSISGTNTGELFF	TGTGCCAGTAGTATATCGGGGACGAACACCGGGGAGCTGTTTTTT
NA	TRBV6-1	TRBJ2-2	NA	CASSETGSVTGELFF	TGTGCCAGCAGTGAAACCGGGTCGGTCACCGGGGAGCTGTTTTTT
NA	TRBV18	TRBJ2-5	NA	CASSLDETQYF	TGTGCCAGCTCACTGGACGAGACCCAGTACTTC
NA	TRBV29-1	TRBJ1-1	NA	CSSSGGGDTEAFF	TGCAGCTCTTCGGGGGGAGGGGACACTGAAGCTTTCTTT
NA	TRBV7-6	TRBJ2-1	NA	CASSLASAGQVNEQFF	TGTGCCAGCAGCTTAGCGTCGGCAGGGCAAGTCAATGAGCAGTTCTTC
NA	TRBV2	TRBJ1-3	NA	CASKDRSGSGNTIYF	TGTGCCAGCAAGGACCGTTCAGGCTCTGGAAACACCATATATTTT
NA	TRBV27	TRBJ1-5	NA	CASSLSIGNQPQHF	TGTGCCAGCAGTTTATCTATAGGCAATCAGCCCCAGCATTTT
NA	TRBV7-9	TRBJ1-3	TRBD1	CASSSAQGRRNTIYF	TGTGCCAGCAGCTCAGCACAGGGGAGGAGGAACACCATATATTTT
NA	TRBV3-1/TRBV3-2	TRBJ2-2	TRBD1	CASSQGDRGFTGELFF	TGTGCCAGCAGCCAGGGGGACAGGGGATTCACCGGGGAGCTGTTTTTT
NA	TRBV14	TRBJ1-2	NA	CASSFLPGSRNTF	TGTGCCAGCAGCTTCCTCCCCGGGAGCAGGAACACCTTC
NA	TRBV7-2	TRBJ1-2	NA	CASSLMDLAETYGYTF	TGTGCCAGCAGCTTAATGGACCTCGCAGAAACCTATGGCTACACCTTC
NA	TRBV6-6	TRBJ2-7	NA	CASSYGRSVEQYF	TGTGCCAGCAGTTACGGTCGGTCAGTCGAGCAGTACTTC
NA	TRBV18	TRBJ2-7	TRBD2	CASSYGGGTYEQYF	TGTGCCAGCTCCTACGGGGGGGGGACCTACGAGCAGTACTTC
NA	TRBV4-1	TRBJ2-3	NA	CASSQEQGRGDTQYF	TGCGCCAGCAGCCAAGAACAGGGGAGGGGGGATACGCAGTATTTT
NA	TRBV5-1	TRBJ1-1	TRBD1	CASSPGQYEAFF	TGCGCCAGCAGCCCGGGACAGTATGAAGCTTTCTTT
NA	TRBV7-8	TRBJ2-2	TRBD2	CASSRGGPGELFF	TGTGCCAGCAGCCGCGGGGGTCCCGGGGAGCTGTTTTTT
NA	TRBV24-1	TRBJ2-1	NA	CATSSSRVAYNEQFF	TGTGCCACCAGCAGTTCCAGGGTAGCCTACAATGAGCAGTTCTTC
NA	TRBV6-5	TRBJ1-6	NA	CASSYDPVDKNSPLHF	TGTGCCAGCAGTTACGACCCTGTGGACAAGAATTCACCCCTCCACTTT
NA	TRBV24-1	TRBJ1-2	TRBD1	CATSDGTVPGYTF	TGTGCCACCAGCGATGGGACAGTCCCTGGCTACACCTTC
NA	TRBV15	TRBJ1-4	NA	CATSSTTRPEKLFF	TGTGCCACCAGCAGTACAACAAGACCTGAAAAACTGTTTTTT
NA	TRBV3-1/TRBV3-2	TRBJ2-3	NA	CASSAPTSTDTQYF	TGTGCCAGCAGCGCCCCCACTAGCACAGATACGCAGTATTTT
NA	TRBV5-1	TRBJ1-2	TRBD1	CASSYGQANYGYTF	TGCGCCAGCAGCTACGGACAGGCTAACTATGGCTACACCTTC
NA	TRBV5-6	TRBJ2-2	NA	CANSFSALNTGELFF	TGTGCCAACAGCTTTTCGGCCTTGAACACCGGGGAGCTGTTTTTT
few	TRBV10-3	TRBJ2-7	NA	CAIAGGGTYEQYF	TGTGCCATCGCTGGGGGAGGCACCTACGAGCAGTACTTC
NA	TRBV30	TRBJ1-2	TRBD1	CAWTPTTGYGYTF	TGTGCCTGGACTCCGACGACAGGGTACGGCTACACCTTC
NA	TRBV3-1/TRBV3-2	TRBJ2-3	NA	CASSQWTSTDTQYF	TGTGCCAGCAGCCAATGGACTAGCACAGATACGCAGTATTTT
NA	TRBV19	TRBJ2-3	NA	CASSVGITDTQYF	TGTGCCAGTAGCGTCGGGATCACAGATACGCAGTATTTT
NA	TRBV12-5	TRBJ1-1	TRBD1	CASGLEKGQGWTEAFF	TGTGCTAGTGGTTTAGAGAAAGGACAGGGATGGACTGAAGCTTTCTTT